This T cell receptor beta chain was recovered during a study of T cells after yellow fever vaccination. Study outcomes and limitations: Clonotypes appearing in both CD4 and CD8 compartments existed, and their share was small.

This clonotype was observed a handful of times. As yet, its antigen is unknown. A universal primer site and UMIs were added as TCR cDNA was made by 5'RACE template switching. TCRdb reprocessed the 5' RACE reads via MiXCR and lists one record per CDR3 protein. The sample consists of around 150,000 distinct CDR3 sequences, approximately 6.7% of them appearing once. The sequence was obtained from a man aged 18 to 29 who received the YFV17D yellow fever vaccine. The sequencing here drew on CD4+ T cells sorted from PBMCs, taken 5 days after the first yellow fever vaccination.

CDR3 in DNA: TGCAGCGTTGCGGGCCGACCCTCCTACAATGAGCAGTTCTTC. It is translated as CSVAGRPSYNEQFF. The genes are TRBV29-1 and TRBJ2-1; no definite D call. Germline V CDR1 and CDR2: SQVTM, ANQGSEA. This CDR3 has 14 residues. V was clipped by 4 bases and J by 0 bases, with 10 bases between them.